The 20 T cell receptor beta chains presented below share a single source sample, sequenced in a study of metastatic and nonmetastatic thyroid tumors. Every patient underwent thyroid surgery untreated. TCRdb reanalyzed the PCR reads with MiXCR. Of 30,000 to 40,000 clones in the sample, about a fifth were seen once. The sample consisted of tumor tissue. Receptors originate from a male donor with papillary thyroid cancer or a benign thyroid nodule (not recorded which). Some clones in this sample may be carry-over from other donors' samples.

This clone was detected many times. V usage is TRBV12-3 or TRBV12-4 and J usage is TRBJ2-1, with D uncertain. CDR3 length equals 15 residues. The V gene lost 4 bases and the J gene lost 0 bases, with 10 bases spanning the gap. The CDR3 is CASSWWQNSYNEQFF. For the CDR3, the DNA is TGTGCCAGCAGTTGGTGGCAAAACTCCTACAATGAGCAGTTCTTC.

This clone has a count of ten or more. The J gene is TRBJ1-1, the V gene TRBV28; the match to TRBD1 covers 8 bases. The trim removed 2 bases at V and 1 base at J, leaving 3 bases unmatched. Germline loops: CDR1 MDHEN, CDR2 SYDVKM. This CDR3 has 15 residues. The CDR3 here is CASSLVGQANTEAFF. In DNA form, the CDR3 reads TGTGCCAGCAGTTTAGTGGGACAGGCGAACACTGAAGCTTTCTTT.

The chain employs TRBV12-3 or TRBV12-4 and TRBJ2-1; TRBD2 matches 10 bases. Losses at the gene ends were 5 bases for V and 5 bases for J; bases not matched to a gene: 9. There are 16 residues in the CDR3. In DNA, the CDR3 is TGTGCCAGCAGTACCCCCGGGACTAGCGTAAACAATGAGCAGTTCTTC. Translation: CASSTPGTSVNNEQFF.

This CDR3 reads CASSLDSGRTEAFF. The CDR3 DNA sequence: TGCGCCAGCAGCTTGGATAGCGGCCGGACTGAAGCTTTCTTT. The rearrangement uses TRBV5-1 and TRBJ1-1, with D hard to call. V lost 0 bases, J lost 5 bases, and 11 bases lay in between. The CDR3 sequence is 14 residues long. The germline gives CDR1 SGHRS, CDR2 YFSETQ.

This clone has ten or more counts. The rearrangement uses TRBV11-1 and TRBJ2-1, with 9 bases identical to TRBD2. This CDR3 comprises 16 residues. With V trimmed by 1 base and J by 2 bases, 3 bases remained unmatched. Germline assignment: CDR1 SGHAT and CDR2 FQDESV (reference sequence). This CDR3 is CASSLGVAGAYNEQFF. CDR3 bases: TGTGCCAGCAGCTTAGGGGTAGCGGGAGCCTACAATGAGCAGTTCTTC.

This clone was seen at least ten times. The chain uses TRBV3-1 and TRBJ2-5; 8 bases agree with TRBD2. Germline CDR1 and CDR2: LGHDT and YNNKEL (reference sequence). J gave up 1 base and V 4 bases, and 2 bases lay outside the gene matches. CDR3 length equals 14 residues. As DNA, the CDR3 is TGTGCCAGCAGCCCCGGGGGGGGCCAAGAGACCCAGTACTTC. It encodes CASSPGGGQETQYF.

The chain uses TRBV6-1 and TRBJ2-7; the D gene is possibly TRBD1 (6 bases). Trimming left V 6 bases short and J 3 bases short, with 18 bases between. This CDR3 contains 15 residues. Germline assignment: CDR1 MNHNS and CDR2 SASEGT. The CDR3 here is CASRLGQLWVYEQYF. The CDR3 DNA reads as TGTGCCAGCAGACTAGGACAGCTATGGGTCTACGAGCAGTACTTC.

This clone has ten or more counts. This chain uses TRBV7-2 with TRBJ2-3, with D unresolved. This CDR3 has 13 amino acids. The ends were cut back, 1 base at V and 5 bases at J, with 7 bases in the middle. Germline CDR1 SGHTA, CDR2 FQGNSA. The CDR3 nucleotides are TGTGCCAGCAGCTTAGTTGGTAAAGATACGCAGTATTTT. This gives the protein CASSLVGKDTQYF. Using reference TRBV7-2 and TRBJ2-3 for the parts outside the CDR3, the full variable domain is GAGVSQSPSNKVTEKGKDVELRCDPISGHTALYWYRQSLGQGLEFLIYFQGNSAPDKSGLPSDRFSAERTGGSVSTLTIQRTQQEDSAVYLCASSLVGKDTQYFGPGTRLTVL.

With regard to this clone: The junction departs from the called germline gene at one end, perhaps through a read error. The chain links TRBV7-7 to TRBJ2-7, with D unclear. CDR1 is SSHAT, CDR2 FNYEAQ, per germline (reference sequence). The CDR3 covers 13 residues. CDR3 DNA: TGTGCTAGCAGTCAAGGACGGTCCTACGAGCAGTACTTC. It encodes CASSQGRSYEQYF.

V usage is TRBV20-1 and J usage is TRBJ2-3; D is possibly TRBD2 (5 bases). Germline assignment: CDR1 DFQATT and CDR2 SNEGSKA (reference sequence). The CDR3 length is 17 residues. V lost 5 bases to trimming and J lost 5 bases, with 26 bases between them. CDR3 DNA sequence: TGCAGTGCTGGACGTTGGAGCGGCACCACGAGCGAAGATACGCAGTATTTT. Translating gives CSAGRWSGTTSEDTQYF.

This chain uses TRBV7-3 with TRBJ1-1, with D possibly matching TRBD1 (5 bases). V was cut by 3 bases and J by 6 bases, with 11 bases left in between. The CDR3 is made up of 13 amino acids. Germline V gene sequence: CDR1 SGHTA, CDR2 FQGTGA. The CDR3 DNA sequence: TGTGCCAGCAGCTTTCGCGGGGACTCTGAAGCTTTCTTT. Encoded protein: CASSFRGDSEAFF.

The CDR3 bases are TGCAGTGCTAGAGATCGGCGTCAGCTTAACTATGGCTACACCTTC. It yields the protein CSARDRRQLNYGYTF. The rearrangement joins TRBV20-1 to TRBJ1-2; D ambiguous. Trimming left V 0 bases short and J 1 base short, with 12 bases between. This CDR3 region has 15 residues. Germline values: CDR1 DFQATT, CDR2 SNEGSKA (reference sequence).

This clone was found a few times. This chain uses TRBV6-1 with TRBJ2-1; 9 positions agree with TRBD2. Germline V lookup: CDR1 MNHNS, CDR2 SASEGT. J gave up 6 bases and V 9 bases, and 12 bases lay outside the gene matches. The CDR3 runs 15 residues. In nucleotides, the CDR3 is TGTGCCAGAATTTTGACTAGCGGTTCAATCAATGAGCAGTTCTTC. Amino acid sequence: CARILTSGSINEQFF.

The rearrangement links TRBV30 to TRBJ1-1; D gene uncertain. Trimming took off 0 bases at V and 1 base at J, with 12 bases between the two ends. Germline V gene sequence: CDR1 GTSNPN, CDR2 SVGIG (reference sequence). This CDR3 contains 15 residues. CDR3 amino acids: CAWSVWGRGNTEAFF. The CDR3 DNA follows: TGTGCCTGGAGTGTATGGGGTCGGGGGAACACTGAAGCTTTCTTT.

As to this clone: The junction departs from germline at one end; a sequencing error may be responsible. The V gene is TRBV6-2 or TRBV6-3, the J gene TRBJ2-7, with a possible D match to TRBD1 (5 bases). The germline CDR1 and CDR2 sequences are MNHEY and SVGEGT. The CDR3 is 13 residues long. This chain's CDR3 is CASSRWGPYEQHF. CDR3 nucleotide sequence: TGTGCCAGCAGCCGATGGGGCCCCTACGAGCAGCACTTC.

This clone was seen ten or more times. The identical CDR3 is also encoded by other nucleotide sequences in the sample. This chain joins TRBV12-3 or TRBV12-4 and TRBJ1-2; D gene unclear. V was shortened by 5 bases and J by 2 bases, with 12 bases between the two germline ends. The CDR3 totals 14 residues. Here the CDR3 DNA reads TGTGCCAGCAGTGAGGACTGGTTGAACTATGGCTACACCTTC. Residues: CASSEDWLNYGYTF.

This chain uses TRBV5-1 with TRBJ1-2; unclear D gene. Trimming took off 0 bases at V and 4 bases at J, with 10 bases between the two ends. CDR1 and CDR2 (germline): SGHRS, YFSETQ. This CDR3 spans 14 amino acids. The CDR3, as DNA: TGCGCCAGCAGCTTGGAGGCAGATAGCTATGGCTACACCTTC. It yields the protein CASSLEADSYGYTF.

This clone was detected ten times or more. Compared with germline, one end of the junction differs, possibly owing to a read error. V is TRBV9 and J is TRBJ2-3; 8 nucleotides line up with TRBD2. This CDR3 comprises 15 residues. In germline, CDR1 is SGDLS, CDR2 YYNGEE. The CDR3 spells CASSMTSAPTNTQYF. Here the CDR3 DNA reads TGTGCCAGCAGCATGACTAGCGCACCCACAAATACGCAGTATTTT.

The rearrangement uses TRBV6-1 and TRBJ2-7; TRBD1 matches at 11 bases. V shed 4 bases, J shed 2 bases, and the junction held 1 base outside the gene matches. Germline-derived CDR1 and CDR2 are MNHNS and SASEGT. The CDR3 has 14 amino acids. The CDR3 here is CASSGDRGTYEQYF. The DNA for the CDR3 is TGTGCCAGCAGTGGGGACAGGGGGACCTACGAGCAGTACTTC.

This clone appeared many times. The chain links TRBV6-1 to TRBJ1-5, with 7 positions matching TRBD1. CDR3 size: 16 residues. After removal of 7 bases from V and 5 bases from J, the junction contained 14 bases not matched to a gene. Germline-derived CDR1 and CDR2 are MNHNS and SASEGT. The CDR3 DNA sequence: TGTGCCAGCACCCTTAGAGACAGGGAAGGCTATCAGCCCCAGCATTTT. It translates to CASTLRDREGYQPQHF.